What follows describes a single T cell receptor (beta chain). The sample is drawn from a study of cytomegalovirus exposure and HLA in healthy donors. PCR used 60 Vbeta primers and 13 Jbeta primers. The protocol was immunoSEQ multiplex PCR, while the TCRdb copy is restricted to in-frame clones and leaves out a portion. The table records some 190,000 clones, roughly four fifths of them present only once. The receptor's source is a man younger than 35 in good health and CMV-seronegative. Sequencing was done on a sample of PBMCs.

CDR3 sequence: CASSFRDRVGEKLFF. The CDR3 region has the DNA TGTGCCAGCAGCTTCCGGGACAGGGTGGGGGAAAAACTGTTTTTT. This sequence joins TRBV7-8 and TRBJ1-4, with 9 positions matching TRBD1. CDR3 size: 15 residues. V shed 3 bases, J shed 8 bases, and the junction held 7 bases outside the gene matches. Germline CDR1 is SGHVS and CDR2 is FQNEAQ. The full variable domain, completed using reference TRBV7-8 and TRBJ1-4, is GAGVSQSPRYKVAKRGQDVALRCDPISGHVSLFWYQQALGQGPEFLTYFQNEAQLDKSGLPSDRFFAERPEGSVSTLKIQRTQQEDSAVYLCASSFRDRVGEKLFFGSGTQLSVL.